This entry lists 20 T cell receptor beta chains sequenced from one sample in a study of glioma-infiltrating T cells after dendritic cell vaccination. TCRdb's copy holds only in-frame clones and misses some; the assay was immunoSEQ multiplex PCR. The sample has about 92,000 clones; approximately 90% are singletons. The source was blood, collected before dendritic cell vaccination. The receptors stem from a human donor with glioblastoma.

V usage is TRBV13 and J usage is TRBJ1-2; 12 bases match TRBD1. CDR1 is PRHDT and CDR2 is FYEKMQ in the germline V gene (reference sequence). The CDR3 extends over 16 amino acids. Unmatched junction bases numbered 2, after V lost 1 base and J lost 2 bases. The CDR3 protein is CASSLEGTGGNYGYTF. The CDR3 DNA follows: TGTGCCAGCAGCTTAGAAGGGACAGGGGGCAACTATGGCTACACCTTC. The full variable domain, with the rest looked up from reference TRBV13 and TRBJ1-2, is AAGVIQSPRHLIKEKRETATLKCYPIPRHDTVYWYQQGPGQDPQFLISFYEKMQSDKGSIPDRFSAQQFSDYHSELNMSSLELGDSALYFCASSLEGTGGNYGYTFGSGTRLTVV.

The chain has TRBV7-2 and TRBJ2-7; 8 bases are a match to TRBD1. Germline CDR1 is SGHTA and CDR2 is FQGNSA. The CDR3 consists of 15 residues. With V trimmed by 6 bases and J by 4 bases, 11 bases remained unmatched. Here the CDR3 reads CASSPDRGSGYEQYF. The CDR3 DNA is TGTGCCAGCAGTCCCGACAGGGGCTCGGGGTACGAGCAGTACTTC.

The V gene is TRBV19, the J gene TRBJ1-2; 12 bases are a match to TRBD1. The V gene end was trimmed by 0 bases and the J gene end by 3 bases; junction bases not matched to a gene: 2. The CDR3 consists of 16 residues. Germline V gives CDR1 LNHDA, CDR2 SQIVND (reference sequence). Here the CDR3 reads CASSIEGQGADYGYTF. DNA of the CDR3: TGTGCCAGTAGTATAGAGGGACAGGGGGCTGACTATGGCTACACCTTC.

This chain joins TRBV11-1 and TRBJ2-5, with D uncertain. Germline CDR1 reads SGHAT; CDR2 reads FQDESV (reference sequence). This CDR3 is built from 12 residues. V shed 4 bases and J shed 0 bases, with 3 bases lying between them. The DNA for the CDR3 is TGTGCCAGCAGCTCGTACCAAGAGACCCAGTACTTC. This gives the protein CASSSYQETQYF.

The gene calls are TRBV9 and TRBJ2-5; 8 nucleotides match TRBD2. V was clipped by 2 bases and J by 4 bases; unmatched bases: 7. Germline V lookup: CDR1 SGDLS, CDR2 YYNGEE. The CDR3 totals 15 residues. The CDR3 DNA reads as TGTGCCAGCAGCGTCCGGGGGGGCTCACTAGAGACCCAGTACTTC. As protein: CASSVRGGSLETQYF.

The J gene is TRBJ2-2, the V gene TRBV19; TRBD2 agrees at 10 bases. The CDR3 is 14 residues long. V trimming: 4 bases; J trimming: 7 bases; junction bases outside the gene matches: 3. Germline V gene sequence: CDR1 LNHDA, CDR2 SQIVND (reference sequence). The CDR3 bases are TGTGCCAGTAGTACTGCTAGCGGGAGCGGGGAGCTGTTTTTT. Amino acids: CASSTASGSGELFF.

The chain uses TRBV7-2 and TRBJ1-5, with TRBD1 identical over 7 bases. The J segment lost 1 base and the V segment lost 5 bases, leaving 11 bases of the junction unmatched. Germline V gene sequence: CDR1 SGHTA, CDR2 FQGNSA. The CDR3 is made up of 17 amino acids. The CDR3 reads CASSPTGQVGSNQPQHF. CDR3 in DNA: TGTGCCAGCAGCCCCACCGGACAGGTCGGAAGCAATCAGCCCCAGCATTTT.

The chain is built from TRBV6-5 and TRBJ2-3; D not resolved. The V end was cut by 7 bases, the J end by 0 bases, with 8 bases between. Per germline, CDR1 MNHEY and CDR2 SVGAGI. The CDR3 has 13 amino acids. CDR3 sequence: CASIRDSTDTQYF. The CDR3, as DNA: TGTGCCAGCATCCGAGATAGCACAGATACGCAGTATTTT.

A note on this clone: Other DNA sequences of this sample code for an identical CDR3. The chain is built from TRBV9 and TRBJ2-5; 9 positions match TRBD1. This CDR3 region has 14 residues. V lost 7 bases, J lost 3 bases, and 7 bases stayed unmatched. Germline V gene sequence: CDR1 SGDLS, CDR2 YYNGEE. The CDR3 DNA is TGTGCCAGCTCGGTACAGGGGGCCGAAGAGACCCAGTACTTC. Its protein is CASSVQGAEETQYF.

The chain has TRBV18 and TRBJ2-7; TRBD1 is a possible D gene (6 bases). CDR3 length equals 17 residues. Germline CDR1 reads KGHSH; CDR2 reads LQKENI. Trimming stripped 6 bases from V and 1 base from J, with 22 bases between. CDR3 loop: CASSQRAGKQGSYEQYF. In nucleotides, the CDR3 is TGTGCCAGCTCCCAGAGGGCCGGGAAACAGGGTTCCTACGAGCAGTACTTC.

The V gene is TRBV4-1, the J gene TRBJ1-1, with a weak D call TRBD1 (5 bases). The ends were cut back, 0 bases at V and 2 bases at J, with 7 bases in the middle. The germline CDR1 and CDR2 sequences are MGHRA and YSYEKL. The CDR3 is made up of 14 amino acids. Here the CDR3 reads CASSQEGANTEAFF. The DNA for the CDR3 is TGCGCCAGCAGCCAAGAAGGGGCTAACACTGAAGCTTTCTTT.

The chain has TRBV10-2 and TRBJ1-1; D unresolved. CDR3 length: 12 amino acids. V was trimmed by 6 bases and J by 0 bases, leaving 5 bases between them. Germline CDR1 and CDR2: WSHSY and SAAADI. CDR3 protein: CASSGLNTEAFF. DNA for the CDR3: TGCGCCAGCAGCGGTCTGAACACTGAAGCTTTCTTT.

The gene calls are TRBV9 and TRBJ2-5; 7 positions match TRBD2. V lost 4 bases and J lost 4; bases outside the gene matches: 13. The CDR3 consists of 16 residues. Germline loops: CDR1 SGDLS, CDR2 YYNGEE. CDR3 in amino acids: CASSFREGLGAETQYF. CDR3 coding DNA: TGTGCCAGCAGCTTCAGGGAGGGGCTAGGGGCAGAGACCCAGTACTTC.

This clone was seen only a few times. CDR3: CASSRPGLVVSGELFF. CDR3 DNA sequence: TGTGCCAGCAGCCGGCCGGGACTAGTAGTCAGCGGGGAGCTGTTTTTT. V gene TRBV7-8 combines with J gene TRBJ2-2; 8 bases line up with TRBD2. Germline V gene sequence: CDR1 SGHVS, CDR2 FQNEAQ. V gave up 5 bases and J gave up 7 bases; unmatched junction bases: 12. The CDR3 sequence is 16 residues long.

This sequence joins TRBV6-5 and TRBJ2-5; D ambiguous. V dropped 5 bases and J dropped 5 bases, with 6 bases sitting between them. Looked up from germline, CDR1 is MNHEY and CDR2 is SVGAGI. This CDR3 contains 11 residues. The CDR3 loop reads CASSPGETQYF. The CDR3 bases are TGTGCCAGCAGTCCCGGGGAGACCCAGTACTTC.

This chain uses TRBV28 with TRBJ2-3, with TRBD2 matching over 15 bases. V lost 6 bases and J lost 1; bases outside the gene matches: 2. Germline V gene sequence: CDR1 MDHEN, CDR2 SYDVKM. The CDR3 is 16 amino acids. CDR3 residues: CASRGLAGGGTDTQYF. The CDR3 coding sequence is TGTGCCAGCAGGGGACTAGCGGGGGGCGGCACAGATACGCAGTATTTT. Together with reference TRBV28 and TRBJ2-3, the CDR3 gives the full variable domain: DVKVTQSSRYLVKRTGEKVFLECVQDMDHENMFWYRQDPGLGLRLIYFSYDVKMKEKGDIPEGYSVSREKKERFSLILESASTNQTSMYLCASRGLAGGGTDTQYFGPGTRLTVL.

CDR3 region: CASSYVPGLVPGEQFF. The CDR3 region has the DNA TGTGCCAGCAGCTACGTCCCGGGACTAGTTCCCGGTGAGCAGTTCTTC. This chain uses TRBV7-9 with TRBJ2-1; 8 positions agree with TRBD2. Germline V lookup: CDR1 SEHNR, CDR2 FQNEAQ (reference sequence). Trimming at V came to 4 bases and at J to 9 bases, leaving 14 bases not matched to a gene. The CDR3 is made up of 16 amino acids.

The chain employs TRBV5-1 and TRBJ2-1, with 7 nucleotides matching TRBD1. The CDR3 covers 17 residues. With 6 bases clipped from V and 0 bases from J, the junction kept 12 bases outside the gene matches. Germline CDR1 is SGHRS and CDR2 is YFSETQ. As DNA, the CDR3 is TGCGCCAGCACCTTCCGGACGACAGGGAGCTCCTACAATGAGCAGTTCTTC. This codes for CASTFRTTGSSYNEQFF.

This clone has a handful of counts. The CDR3 coding sequence is TGTGCCAGCAGCTTGCGGGGGACAGGGAATGAAAAACTGTTTTTT. Its translation is CASSLRGTGNEKLFF. The chain carries TRBV5-6 and TRBJ1-4; 9 bases fit TRBD1. This CDR3 spans 15 amino acids. J was trimmed by 5 bases and V by 1 base; bases with no gene match: 3. CDR1 and CDR2 from the germline V gene are SGHDT and YYEEEE.

The chain uses TRBV13 and TRBJ2-7, with 10 bases lining up with TRBD1. The germline gives CDR1 PRHDT, CDR2 FYEKMQ (reference sequence). The trim removed 3 bases at V and 5 bases at J, leaving 4 bases unmatched. The CDR3 runs to 14 residues. This CDR3 reads CASSLGTGAHEQYF. CDR3 nucleotides: TGTGCCAGCAGCTTGGGGACAGGGGCCCACGAGCAGTACTTC.